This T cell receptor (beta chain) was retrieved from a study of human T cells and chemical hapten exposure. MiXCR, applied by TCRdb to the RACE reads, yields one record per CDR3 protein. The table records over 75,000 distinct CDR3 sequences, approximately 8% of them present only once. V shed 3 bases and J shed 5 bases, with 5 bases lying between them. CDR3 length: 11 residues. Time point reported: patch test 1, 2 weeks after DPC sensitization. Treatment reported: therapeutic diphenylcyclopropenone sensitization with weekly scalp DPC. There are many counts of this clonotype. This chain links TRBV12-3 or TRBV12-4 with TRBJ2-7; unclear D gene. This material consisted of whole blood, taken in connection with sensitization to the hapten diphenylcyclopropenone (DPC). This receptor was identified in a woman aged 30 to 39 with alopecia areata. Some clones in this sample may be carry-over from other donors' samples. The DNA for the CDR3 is TGTGCCAGCAGTTTTTTCGACGAGCAGTACTTC. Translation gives CASSFFDEQYF.